These T cell receptor beta chains were read from a single sample in a study of cytomegalovirus exposure and HLA in healthy donors. The table came from immunoSEQ multiplex PCR; TCRdb's copy has only in-frame clones and leaves some out. The sample has about 100,000 clones, roughly four fifths seen once; the top ten hold roughly 3.5%. Source material: PBMCs. Receptor source: a man aged 40-50 years in good health and CMV-seronegative. Each CDR3 is given with its conserved first and last residue. The order of the fields is D gene, J gene, clone size, V gene, CDR3 protein, CDR3 DNA. A D gene is named only where the DNA matches it firmly. A row's size may be missing; if present it is once, few, many or a size class.

-	TRBJ1-3	once	TRBV4-2	CASSQDRVTGNTIYF	TGTGCCAGCAGCCAAGATCGGGTGACTGGAAACACCATATATTTT
TRBD2	TRBJ2-5	few	TRBV6-1	CASTLTSGGAETQYF	TGTGCCAGCACCCTGACTAGCGGGGGGGCGGAGACCCAGTACTTC
-	TRBJ2-4	-	TRBV2	CASSDAGRSKNIQYF	TGTGCCAGCAGTGATGCGGGGCGGAGCAAAAACATTCAGTACTTC
TRBD2	TRBJ2-7	-	TRBV7-2	CASSPLAGRYEQYF	TGTGCCAGCAGTCCCCTAGCGGGCCGTTACGAGCAGTACTTC
TRBD2	TRBJ2-1	-	TRBV7-9	CASSLESSGPYNEQFF	TGTGCCAGCAGCTTAGAGTCTAGCGGCCCGTACAATGAGCAGTTCTTC
-	TRBJ1-5	-	TRBV7-9	CASGGGANQPQHF	TGTGCCAGCGGAGGCGGGGCCAACCAGCCCCAGCATTTT
TRBD1	TRBJ1-2	-	TRBV4-3	CASSQRQGERNGYTF	TGCGCCAGCAGCCAGCGACAGGGGGAGAGGAATGGCTACACCTTC
-	TRBJ1-1	-	TRBV21-1	CASSKGRRGQGRETTEAFF	TGTGCCAGCAGCAAAGGGCGACGAGGACAGGGACGGGAAACCACTGAAGCTTTCTTT
TRBD1	TRBJ1-2	-	TRBV5-1	CASGHRGLNYGYTF	TGCGCCAGCGGACACAGGGGGCTTAACTATGGCTACACTTTC
-	TRBJ2-3	-	TRBV13	CASSPTSTDTQYF	TGTGCCAGCAGCCCTACTAGCACAGATACGCAGTATTTT
-	TRBJ2-7	-	TRBV13	CASTLSTSSYEQYF	TGTGCCAGCACCCTGAGTACTAGCTCCTACGAGCAGTACTTC
-	TRBJ1-1	-	TRBV6-5	CASSSRGGRTEAFF	TGTGCCAGCAGTTCCCGGGGGGGGCGGACTGAAGCTTTCTTT
TRBD2	TRBJ2-3	-	TRBV29-1	CSVEGLAGVSRDTQYF	TGCAGCGTTGAAGGGCTAGCGGGGGTCTCTAGAGATACGCAGTATTTT
TRBD1	TRBJ1-5	-	TRBV30	CAWGQYNQPQHF	TGTGCATGGGGACAGTACAATCAGCCCCAGCATTTT
-	TRBJ2-7	-	TRBV4-1	CASSQDGRSLTYEQYF	TGCGCCAGCAGCCAAGATGGGAGGAGCTTAACCTACGAGCAGTACTTC
-	TRBJ1-1	-	TRBV7-2	CASSYRSGGTEAFF	TGTGCCAGCAGCTACAGGTCGGGGGGCACTGAAGCTTTCTTT
-	TRBJ2-7	-	TRBV28	CASSLKMGQLTYEQYF	TGTGCCAGCAGTTTAAAGATGGGGCAGCTTACCTACGAGCAGTACTTC
-	TRBJ1-2	-	TRBV11-2	CASSLGRVGGGYTF	TGTGCCAGCAGCTTAGGACGGGTAGGCGGTGGCTACACCTTC
TRBD2	TRBJ2-7	-	TRBV5-1	CASSFSGGPYEQYF	TGCGCCAGCAGCTTTAGCGGGGGCCCCTACGAGCAGTACTTC
TRBD1	TRBJ2-1	few	TRBV19	CASSPGQGRDNEQFF	TGTGCCAGTAGTCCCGGACAGGGGAGGGACAATGAGCAGTTCTTC
-	TRBJ1-3	-	TRBV6-5	CASTGTPGNTIYF	TGTGCCAGCACCGGGACACCTGGAAACACCATATATTTT
TRBD2	TRBJ2-7	once	TRBV2	CASKGSGGAGEQYF	TGTGCCAGCAAAGGTAGCGGGGGGGCAGGAGAGCAGTACTTC
TRBD1	TRBJ2-5	-	TRBV10-3	CAISRGQGGETQYF	TGTGCCATCAGTCGTGGACAGGGCGGCGAGACCCAGTACTTC
-	TRBJ2-3	-	TRBV4-1	CASSPPGPADTQYF	TGCGCCAGCAGCCCCCCGGGTCCCGCAGATACGCAGTATTTT
-	TRBJ2-1	-	TRBV27	CASGAGGNEQFF	TGTGCCAGCGGTGCCGGGGGCAATGAGCAGTTCTTC